The rows below give T cell receptor beta chains drawn from one sample of a study of cytomegalovirus exposure and HLA in healthy donors. Here immunoSEQ multiplex PCR was the method, and the copy in TCRdb shows in-frame clones only, minus some. The sample consists of approximately 150,000 clones, 70% to 80% of them appearing once. The sequencing input was PBMCs. These receptor sequences come from a human donor in good health. The CDR3 runs from the conserved cysteine through the conserved F or W. The D gene is left open where the match is weak. Clone size, where shown, is once, few, many, or a class for clones that have expanded.

-,-,TRBV2,18,TRBJ1-6,CASSDRERGGPYNSPLHF,TGTGCCAGCAGTGATCGGGAACGGGGAGGCCCCTATAATTCACCCCTCCACTTT
-,-,TRBV30,10,TRBJ1-4,CAWSVGGRFF,TGTGCCTGGAGTGTGGGAGGCAGGTTTTTT
TRBD2,-,TRBV14,14,TRBJ2-1,CASSAGTSYNEQFF,TGTGCCAGCAGCGCCGGGACTAGTTACAATGAGCAGTTCTTC
-,-,TRBV13,16,TRBJ1-5,CASSKVARGSNQPQHF,TGTGCCAGCAGCAAAGTCGCCAGAGGGAGCAATCAGCCCCAGCATTTT
-,-,TRBV30,13,TRBJ1-2,CAWSPTGVGGYPF,TGTGCCTGGAGTCCCACGGGGGTTGGAGGCTACCCCTTC
-,-,TRBV6-6,14,TRBJ1-5,CASSWGGFNQPQHF,TGTGCCAGCAGTTGGGGAGGGTTTAATCAGCCCCAGCATTTT
TRBD2,once,TRBV19,14,TRBJ2-5,CASSNGLAVETQYF,TGTGCCAGTAGCAACGGACTAGCGGTAGAGACCCAGTACTTC
TRBD2,-,TRBV4-1,16,TRBJ2-7,CASSQEPAGGPYEQCF,TGCGCCAGCAGCCAAGAGCCAGCGGGAGGCCCCTACGAGCAGTGCTTC
-,-,TRBV7-9,13,TRBJ1-1,CASSFQQGGLAFF,TGTGCCAGCAGCTTTCAACAGGGCGGATTAGCTTTCTTT
-,-,TRBV7-2,12,TRBJ2-5,CASRYSGETQYF,TGTGCCAGCAGATATTCAGGAGAGACCCAGTACTTC
TRBD1,-,TRBV2,14,TRBJ2-7,CASRRGDRPYEQYF,TGTGCCAGCAGGCGAGGGGACAGACCCTACGAGCAGTACTTC
TRBD1,-,TRBV2,15,TRBJ1-4,CASSGLDRGEEKLFF,TGTGCCAGCAGTGGGCTGGACAGGGGCGAGGAAAAACTGTTTTTT
-,-,TRBV19,13,TRBJ2-7,CASSLTGIYEQYF,TGTGCCAGTAGCCTGACAGGAATCTACGAGCAGTACTTC
-,-,TRBV28,16,TRBJ2-7,CASSLIQSGDSYEQYF,TGTGCCAGCAGTTTAATTCAGTCAGGGGACTCCTACGAGCAGTACTTC
-,-,TRBV15,14,TRBJ2-7,CATSRDSGNYAQYF,TGTGCCACCAGCAGAGATTCCGGTAATTACGCGCAGTACTTC
TRBD2,-,TRBV5-1,14,TRBJ2-3,CASSLGLATDTQYF,TGCGCCAGCAGCCTGGGACTAGCAACGGATACGCAGTATTTT
-,-,TRBV6-6,14,TRBJ1-5,CASSKQDLNQPQHF,TGTGCCAGCAGCAAACAGGACCTCAATCAGCCCCAGCATTTT
-,-,TRBV21-1,20,TRBJ2-7,CASSKVSLETPTGRSSEQYF,TGTGCCAGCAGCAAAGTCTCCCTAGAAACCCCGACAGGGAGAAGTAGCGAGCAGTACTTC
-,-,TRBV11-3,13,TRBJ2-7,CASSREQGYEQYF,TGTGCCTCCAGTAGGGAACAGGGCTACGAGCAGTACTTC
-,-,TRBV7-9,12,TRBJ2-2,CASSLSLGELFF,TGTGCCAGCAGTCTTAGCCTGGGGGAGCTGTTTTTT
-,-,TRBV6-5,14,TRBJ1-1,CASSYRGQNTEAFF,TGTGCCAGCAGTTATAGGGGACAGAACACTGAAGCTTTCTTT
-,-,TRBV4-1,15,TRBJ1-1,CASSQTHGQLGEAFF,TGCGCCAGCAGCCAAACCCACGGACAGCTCGGGGAAGCTTTCTTT
TRBD2,-,TRBV10-3,14,TRBJ2-7,CATRTSGSNDEQYF,TGTGCCACGAGGACTAGCGGGAGTAACGACGAGCAGTACTTC
TRBD1,-,TRBV6-5,13,TRBJ2-7,CASRGDSYYEQYF,TGTGCCAGCAGGGGGGACAGTTACTACGAGCAGTACTTC
-,-,TRBV9,16,TRBJ1-2,CASRKGLGGVANGYTF,TGTGCCAGCAGAAAAGGTCTAGGAGGGGTGGCGAATGGCTACACCTTC
TRBD1,-,TRBV30,15,TRBJ2-7,CAWSITSGQGGSKYF,TGTGCCTGGAGTATAACATCGGGACAGGGGGGTTCTAAGTACTTC
TRBD1,once,TRBV28,15,TRBJ2-3,CASSLLQGASDTQYF,TGTGCCAGCAGTCTCTTACAGGGGGCATCAGATACGCAGTATTTT
-,-,TRBV10-3,12,TRBJ2-3,CAIRGAGYTQYF,TGTGCCATCCGTGGGGCCGGATACACGCAGTATTTT
TRBD1,once,TRBV6-1,15,TRBJ2-5,CASSEGQGALKTQYF,TGTGCCAGCAGTGAAGGTCAGGGGGCTTTGAAGACCCAGTACTTC
-,-,TRBV29-1,14,TRBJ2-5,CGMSLGHFKGTQYF,TGCGGTATGAGCCTGGGACACTTTAAGGGGACCCAGTACTTC
TRBD2,-,TRBV7-2,16,TRBJ2-7,CASSLGGTSGRYEQYF,TGTGCCAGCAGCTTAGGGGGGACTAGCGGGAGGTACGAGCAGTACTTC